The entry below describes one TCR beta chain. The target antigen is unknown. With more than 9 days of culture completed, CD4+ T cells were isolated. Here immunoSEQ multiplex PCR was the method, and the copy in TCRdb shows in-frame clones only, minus some. The sample yields roughly 68,000 clones, under 85% seen once. The data belong to a study of vaccination effects on CD4 cells after COVID-19. This TCR was sampled from a human donor who had a prior SARS-CoV-2 infection. Sequenced here: CD4+ T cells from PBMCs cultured without peptide, sampled before COVID-19 vaccination.

In nucleotides, the CDR3 is TGCAGCGTTGCACTAGCAGAAGAGACCCAGTACTTC. As protein: CSVALAEETQYF. The chain combines TRBV29-1 with TRBJ2-5; D perhaps matches TRBD2 (6 bases). Trimming took off 4 bases at V and 3 bases at J, with 9 bases between the two ends. The CDR3 covers 12 residues. Germline V gene sequence: CDR1 SQVTM, CDR2 ANQGSEA.